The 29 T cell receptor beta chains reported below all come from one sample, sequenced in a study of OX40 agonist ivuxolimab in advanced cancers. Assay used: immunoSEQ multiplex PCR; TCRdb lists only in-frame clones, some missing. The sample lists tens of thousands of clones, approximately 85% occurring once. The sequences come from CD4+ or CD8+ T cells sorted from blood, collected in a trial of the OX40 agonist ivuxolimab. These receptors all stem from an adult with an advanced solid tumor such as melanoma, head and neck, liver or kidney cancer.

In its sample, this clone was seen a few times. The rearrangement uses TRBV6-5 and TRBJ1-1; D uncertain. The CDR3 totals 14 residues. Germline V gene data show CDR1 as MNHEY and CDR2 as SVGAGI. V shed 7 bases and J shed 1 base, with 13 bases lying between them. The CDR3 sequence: CASIRDTSNTEAFF. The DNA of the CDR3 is TGTGCCAGCATCCGAGACACCTCGAACACTGAAGCTTTCTTT.

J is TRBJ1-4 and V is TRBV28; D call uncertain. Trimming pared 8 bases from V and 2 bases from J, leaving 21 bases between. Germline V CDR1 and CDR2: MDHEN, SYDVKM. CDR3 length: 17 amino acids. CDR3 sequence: CASAFRVTGVTNEKLFF. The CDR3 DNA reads TGTGCCAGCGCATTTAGGGTGACCGGGGTTACTAATGAAAAACTGTTTTTT.

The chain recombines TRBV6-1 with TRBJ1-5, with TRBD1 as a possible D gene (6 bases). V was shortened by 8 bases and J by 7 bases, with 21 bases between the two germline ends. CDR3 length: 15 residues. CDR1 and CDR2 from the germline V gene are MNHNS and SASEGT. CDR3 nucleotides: TGTGCCAGCGGAACGGGACACCCTAACGGGCAGCCCCAGCATTTT. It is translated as CASGTGHPNGQPQHF.

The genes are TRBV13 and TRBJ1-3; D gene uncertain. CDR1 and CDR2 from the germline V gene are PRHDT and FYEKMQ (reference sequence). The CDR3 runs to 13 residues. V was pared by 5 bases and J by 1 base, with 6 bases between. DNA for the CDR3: TGTGCCAGCAGCGTCCCTTCTGGAAACACCATATATTTT. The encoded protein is CASSVPSGNTIYF.

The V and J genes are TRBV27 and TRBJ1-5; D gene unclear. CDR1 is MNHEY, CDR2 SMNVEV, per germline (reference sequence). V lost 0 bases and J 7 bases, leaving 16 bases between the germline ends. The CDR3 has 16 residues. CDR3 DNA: TGTGCCAGCAGTTTATCGGGAGGGTTCAGCCCGCAGCCCCAGCATTTT. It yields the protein CASSLSGGFSPQPQHF.

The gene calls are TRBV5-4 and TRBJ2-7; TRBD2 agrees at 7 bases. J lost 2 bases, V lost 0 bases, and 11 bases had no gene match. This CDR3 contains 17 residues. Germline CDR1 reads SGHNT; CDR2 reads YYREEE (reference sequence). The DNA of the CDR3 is TGTGCCAGCAGCTTGGGGGGCGGGAGATCGGGTCCCTACGAGCAGTACTTC. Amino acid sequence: CASSLGGGRSGPYEQYF.

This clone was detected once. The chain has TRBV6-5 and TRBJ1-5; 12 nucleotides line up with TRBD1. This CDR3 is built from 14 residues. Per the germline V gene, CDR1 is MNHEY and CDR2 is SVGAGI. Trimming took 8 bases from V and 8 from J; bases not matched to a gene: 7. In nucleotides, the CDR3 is TGTGCCAGCTCCCGGGACAGGGGGCGAGAGCCCCAGCATTTT. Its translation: CASSRDRGREPQHF.

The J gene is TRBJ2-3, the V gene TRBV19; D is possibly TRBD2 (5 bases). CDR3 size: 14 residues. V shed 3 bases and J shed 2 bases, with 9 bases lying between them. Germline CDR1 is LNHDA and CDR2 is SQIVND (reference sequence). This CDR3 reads CASSIQRFTDTQYF. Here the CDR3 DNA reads TGTGCCAGTAGTATCCAGCGGTTCACAGATACGCAGTATTTT.

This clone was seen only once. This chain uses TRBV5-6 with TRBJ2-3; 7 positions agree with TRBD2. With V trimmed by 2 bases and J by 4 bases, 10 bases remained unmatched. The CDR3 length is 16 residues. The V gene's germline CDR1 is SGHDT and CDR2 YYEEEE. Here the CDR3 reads CASSFPHAGVADTQYF. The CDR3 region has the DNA TGTGCCAGCAGCTTTCCGCACGCGGGGGTGGCAGATACGCAGTATTTT.

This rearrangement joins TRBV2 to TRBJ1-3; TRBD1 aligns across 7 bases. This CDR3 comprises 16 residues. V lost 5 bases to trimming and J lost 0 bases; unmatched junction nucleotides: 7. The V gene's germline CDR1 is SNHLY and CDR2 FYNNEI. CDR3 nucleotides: TGTGCCAGCAGTCAAACAGGGGAACGCTCTGGAAACACCATATATTTT. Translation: CASSQTGERSGNTIYF.

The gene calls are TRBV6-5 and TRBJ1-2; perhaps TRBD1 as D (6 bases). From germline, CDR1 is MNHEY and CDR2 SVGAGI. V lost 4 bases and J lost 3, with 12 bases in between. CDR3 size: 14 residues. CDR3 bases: TGTGCCAGCAGTTCACGTCAGGGGTACTATGGCTACACCTTC. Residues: CASSSRQGYYGYTF.

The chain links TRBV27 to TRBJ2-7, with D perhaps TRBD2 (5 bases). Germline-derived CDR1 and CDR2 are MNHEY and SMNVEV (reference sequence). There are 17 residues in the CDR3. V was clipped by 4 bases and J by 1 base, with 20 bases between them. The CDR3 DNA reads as TGTGCCAGCAGTTCGGGAAGAGGTCCCGTGGGGTCCTACGAGCAGTACTTC. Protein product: CASSSGRGPVGSYEQYF.

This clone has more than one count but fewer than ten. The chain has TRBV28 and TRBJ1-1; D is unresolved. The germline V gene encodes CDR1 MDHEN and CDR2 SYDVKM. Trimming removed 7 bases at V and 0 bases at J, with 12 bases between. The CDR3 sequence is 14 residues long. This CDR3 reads CASKTGSMNTEAFF. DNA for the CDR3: TGTGCCAGCAAAACGGGTAGTATGAACACTGAAGCTTTCTTT. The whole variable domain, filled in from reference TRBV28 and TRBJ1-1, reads DVKVTQSSRYLVKRTGEKVFLECVQDMDHENMFWYRQDPGLGLRLIYFSYDVKMKEKGDIPEGYSVSREKKERFSLILESASTNQTSMYLCASKTGSMNTEAFFGQGTRLTVV.

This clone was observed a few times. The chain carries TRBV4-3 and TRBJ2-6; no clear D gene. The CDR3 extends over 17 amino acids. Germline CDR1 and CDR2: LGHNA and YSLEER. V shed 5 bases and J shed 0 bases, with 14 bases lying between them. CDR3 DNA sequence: TGCGCCAGCAGCTTAAATCGGTTGCGCTCTGGGGCCAACGTCCTGACTTTC. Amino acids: CASSLNRLRSGANVLTF.

CDR3 nucleotides: TGTGCCTGGAGTGTAGGACAGGGCCAAGAGACCCAGTACTTC. Translated, it gives CAWSVGQGQETQYF. This rearrangement joins TRBV30 to TRBJ2-5, with 8 bases fitting TRBD1. Germline V gives CDR1 GTSNPN, CDR2 SVGIG (reference sequence). V lost 0 bases and J lost 1; bases outside the gene matches: 1. The CDR3 extends over 14 amino acids.

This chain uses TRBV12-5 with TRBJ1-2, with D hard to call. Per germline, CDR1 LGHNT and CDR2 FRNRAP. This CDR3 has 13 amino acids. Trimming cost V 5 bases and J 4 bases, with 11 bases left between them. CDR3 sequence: CASGPSGFYGYTF. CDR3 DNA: TGTGCTAGTGGTCCCTCTGGTTTCTATGGCTACACCTTC.

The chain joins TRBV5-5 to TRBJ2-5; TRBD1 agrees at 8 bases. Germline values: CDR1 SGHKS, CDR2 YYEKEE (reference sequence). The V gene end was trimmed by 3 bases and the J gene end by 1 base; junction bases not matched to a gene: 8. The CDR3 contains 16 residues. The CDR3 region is CASSYRTGSGQETQYF. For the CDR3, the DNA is TGTGCCAGCAGCTATCGGACAGGGAGTGGCCAAGAGACCCAGTACTTC.

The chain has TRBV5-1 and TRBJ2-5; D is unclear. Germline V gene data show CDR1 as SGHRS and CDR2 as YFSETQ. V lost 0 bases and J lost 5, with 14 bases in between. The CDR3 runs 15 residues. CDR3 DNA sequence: TGCGCCAGCAGCTTGGCCAGTACTCGTGGGGAGACCCAGTACTTC. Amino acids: CASSLASTRGETQYF.

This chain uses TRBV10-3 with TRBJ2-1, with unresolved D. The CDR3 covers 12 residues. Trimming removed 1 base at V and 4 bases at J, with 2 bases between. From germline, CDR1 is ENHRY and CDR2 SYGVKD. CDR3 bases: TGTGCCATCAGTGAGTTATACAATGAGCAGTTCTTC. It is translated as CAISELYNEQFF.

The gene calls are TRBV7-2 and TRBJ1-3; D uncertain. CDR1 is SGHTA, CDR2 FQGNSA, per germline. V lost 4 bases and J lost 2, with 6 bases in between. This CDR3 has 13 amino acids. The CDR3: CASSSVAGNTIYF. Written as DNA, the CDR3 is TGTGCCAGCAGCTCAGTGGCTGGAAACACCATATATTTT.

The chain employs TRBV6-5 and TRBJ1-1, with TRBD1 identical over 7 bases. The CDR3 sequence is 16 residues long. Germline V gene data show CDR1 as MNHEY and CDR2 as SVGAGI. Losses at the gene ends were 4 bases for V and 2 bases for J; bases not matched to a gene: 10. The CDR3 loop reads CASSFLPGTANTEAFF. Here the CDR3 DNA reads TGTGCCAGCAGTTTTCTTCCCGGGACAGCTAACACTGAAGCTTTCTTT.

CDR3 sequence reads: CASSLAGAGNTIYF. The CDR3 region has the DNA TGCGCCAGCAGCTTGGCGGGGGCTGGAAACACCATATATTTT. The chain combines TRBV5-1 with TRBJ1-3, with D perhaps matching TRBD1 (5 bases). Trimming left V 0 bases short and J 2 bases short, with 6 bases between. The CDR3 runs 14 residues. CDR1 is SGHRS, CDR2 YFSETQ, per germline.

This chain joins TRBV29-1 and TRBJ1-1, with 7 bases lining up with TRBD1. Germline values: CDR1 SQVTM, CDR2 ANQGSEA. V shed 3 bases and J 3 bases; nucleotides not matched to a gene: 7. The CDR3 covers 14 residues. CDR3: CSVDPRQGHTEAFF. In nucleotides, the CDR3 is TGCAGCGTTGACCCCCGACAGGGACACACTGAAGCTTTCTTT.

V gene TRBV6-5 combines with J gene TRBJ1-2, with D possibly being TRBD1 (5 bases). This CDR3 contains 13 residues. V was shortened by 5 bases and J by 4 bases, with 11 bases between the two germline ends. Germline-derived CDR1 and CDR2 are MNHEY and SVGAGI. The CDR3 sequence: CASSQGPSYGYTF. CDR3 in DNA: TGTGCCAGCAGTCAGGGACCGAGCTATGGCTACACCTTC.

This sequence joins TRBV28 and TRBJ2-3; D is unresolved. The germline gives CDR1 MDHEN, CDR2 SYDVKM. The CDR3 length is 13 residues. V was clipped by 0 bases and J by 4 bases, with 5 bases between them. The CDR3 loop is CASSLWGADTQYF. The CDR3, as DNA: TGTGCCAGCAGTTTATGGGGTGCAGATACGCAGTATTTT.

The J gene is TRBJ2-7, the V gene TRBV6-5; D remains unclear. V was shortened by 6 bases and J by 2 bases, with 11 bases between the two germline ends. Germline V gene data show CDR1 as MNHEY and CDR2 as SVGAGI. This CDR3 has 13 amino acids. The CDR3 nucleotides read TGTGCCAGCAGGCCGACGGCAACCTACGAGCAGTACTTC. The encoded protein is CASRPTATYEQYF.

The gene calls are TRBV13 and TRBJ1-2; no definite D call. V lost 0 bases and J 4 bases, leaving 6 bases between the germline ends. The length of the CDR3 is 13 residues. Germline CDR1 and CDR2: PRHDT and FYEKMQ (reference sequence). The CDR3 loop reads CASSLGWAYGYTF. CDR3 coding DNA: TGTGCCAGCAGCTTAGGGTGGGCCTATGGCTACACCTTC.

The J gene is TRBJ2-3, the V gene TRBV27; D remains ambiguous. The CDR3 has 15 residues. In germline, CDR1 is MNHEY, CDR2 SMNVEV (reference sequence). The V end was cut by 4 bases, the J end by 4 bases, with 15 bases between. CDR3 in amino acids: CASSSRAPHPDTQYF. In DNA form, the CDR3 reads TGTGCCAGCAGTTCCCGGGCCCCACATCCAGATACGCAGTATTTT.

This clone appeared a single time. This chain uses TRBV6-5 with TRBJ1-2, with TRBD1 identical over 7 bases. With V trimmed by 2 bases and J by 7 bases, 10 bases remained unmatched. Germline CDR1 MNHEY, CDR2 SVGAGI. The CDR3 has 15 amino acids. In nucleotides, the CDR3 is TGTGCCAGCAGTTACCTGAACAGGGGAGCCACTGGCTACACCTTC. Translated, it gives CASSYLNRGATGYTF.